These 2 T cell receptor beta chains came from one sample sequenced in a study of T-cell reconstitution after alpha-beta-depleted transplantation in children. TCRbeta library preparation incorporated unique molecular identifiers. TCRdb recomputed calls from the PCR reads with MiXCR, one row per CDR3 protein. Of hundreds of thousands of distinct CDR3 sequences listed, 13% are singletons. The sequencing here drew on PBMCs, taken before TCRalphabeta/CD19-depleted stem cell transplant. These receptors were obtained from a girl aged 2 to 9 with congenital amegakaryocytic thrombocytopenia, due to receive a stem cell transplant.

This clonotype was observed many times. This sequence joins TRBV5-1 and TRBJ2-1, with TRBD2 matching over 10 bases. Germline V gene sequence: CDR1 SGHRS, CDR2 YFSETQ. The CDR3 contains 13 residues. The trim removed 2 bases at V and 10 bases at J, leaving 3 bases unmatched. For the CDR3, the DNA is TGCGCCAGCAGCTTTACTAGCGGGAAAGAGCAGTTCTTC. It translates to CASSFTSGKEQFF.

The V gene is TRBV29-1, the J gene TRBJ2-1; no clear D. The V end lost 3 bases, the J end lost 3 bases, and 9 bases lay between the germline ends. This CDR3 spans 13 amino acids. Germline CDR1 SQVTM, CDR2 ANQGSEA. CDR3 residues: CSVELPNYNEQFF. The CDR3 bases are TGCAGCGTTGAGCTACCGAACTACAATGAGCAGTTCTTC.